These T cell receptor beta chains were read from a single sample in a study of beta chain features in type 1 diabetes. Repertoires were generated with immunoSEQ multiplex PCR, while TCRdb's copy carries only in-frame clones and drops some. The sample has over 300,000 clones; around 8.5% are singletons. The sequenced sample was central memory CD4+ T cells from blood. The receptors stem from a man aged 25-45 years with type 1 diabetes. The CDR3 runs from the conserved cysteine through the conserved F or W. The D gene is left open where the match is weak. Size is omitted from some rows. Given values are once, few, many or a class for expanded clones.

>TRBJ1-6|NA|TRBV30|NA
TGTGCCTGGAGTATAACAGGATCGGATAATTCACCCCTCCACTTT
CAWSITGSDNSPLHF
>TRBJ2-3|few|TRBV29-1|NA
TGCAGCGTTGAGGGGGAAGGGGATACGCAGTATTTT
CSVEGEGDTQYF
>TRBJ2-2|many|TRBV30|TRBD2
TGTGCCTGGAGTCCCTTTAGCGGGGCGAACACCGGGGAGCTGTTTTTT
CAWSPFSGANTGELFF
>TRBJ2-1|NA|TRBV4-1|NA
TGCGCCAGCAGCATGGGCACAGGCAATGAGCAGTTCTTC
CASSMGTGNEQFF
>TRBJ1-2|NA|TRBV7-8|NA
TGTGCCAGCAATCCGGGACGAGGGGTCTACACCTTC
CASNPGRGVYTF
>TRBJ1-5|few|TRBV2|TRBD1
TGTGCCAGCAGACAGGGGGTCAATCAGCCCCAGCATTTT
CASRQGVNQPQHF
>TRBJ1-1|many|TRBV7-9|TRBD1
TGTGCCAGCAGCGGAAAACAGGGGTTTAACACTGAAGCTTTCTTT
CASSGKQGFNTEAFF
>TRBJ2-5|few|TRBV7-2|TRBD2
TGTGCCAGCAGCCCCCCTCGGGGACTAGCGGGGGGGCCGGGGGAGACCCAGTACTTC
CASSPPRGLAGGPGETQYF
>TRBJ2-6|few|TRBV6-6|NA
TGTGCCAGCAGTAACTCTGGGGCCAACGTCCTGACTTTC
CASSNSGANVLTF
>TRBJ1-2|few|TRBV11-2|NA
TGTGCCAGCAGCTTCCTACTTCGAGGGGCGGATGGCTACACCTTC
CASSFLLRGADGYTF
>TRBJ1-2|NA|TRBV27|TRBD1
TGTGCCAGCAGTACGGGACAGTACTATGGCTACACCTTC
CASSTGQYYGYTF
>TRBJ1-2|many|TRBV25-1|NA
TGTGCCAGCAGTGAATACGGGGCTGAGTATGGCTACACCTTC
CASSEYGAEYGYTF
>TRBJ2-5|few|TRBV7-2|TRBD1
TGTGCCAGCAGCGCCGGGACAGGGGTAGAGACCCAGTACTTC
CASSAGTGVETQYF
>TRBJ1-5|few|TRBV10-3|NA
TGTGCCATCAGTGAGGGAGCCGGGCCCGCTCAGCCCCAGCATTTT
CAISEGAGPAQPQHF
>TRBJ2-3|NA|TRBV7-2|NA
TGTGCCAGCAGCGAATCCAGCGATACGCAGTATTTT
CASSESSDTQYF
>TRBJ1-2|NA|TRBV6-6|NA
TGTGCCAGCAGTTACTCGTCGGGACTGTTTGATCGCACCTTC
CASSYSSGLFDRTF
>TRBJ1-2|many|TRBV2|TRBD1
TGTGCCAGCGGCCTACAGGGGGATGTTGGTGGCTACACCTTC
CASGLQGDVGGYTF
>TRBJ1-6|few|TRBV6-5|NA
TGTGCCAGCAGTTACTCGACCAAAAATTCACCCCTCCACTTT
CASSYSTKNSPLHF
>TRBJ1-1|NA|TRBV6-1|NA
TGTGCCAGCAGACCCCAGCTCATGAACACTGAAGCTTTCTTT
CASRPQLMNTEAFF
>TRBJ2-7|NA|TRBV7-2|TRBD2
TGTGCCAGCAGCCCAACGATGACTAGCGGATTGTACGAGCAGTACTTC
CASSPTMTSGLYEQYF
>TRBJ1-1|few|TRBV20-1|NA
TGCAGTGCTAGTGGGAGGGAGAGTACTTTCTTT
CSASGRESTFF
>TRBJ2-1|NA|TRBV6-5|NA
TGTGCCAGCAGTGCGGGGACGGGGGACAATGAGCAGTTCTTC
CASSAGTGDNEQFF
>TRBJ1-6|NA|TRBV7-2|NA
TGTGCCAGCAGCTTAGGGCGGTTTAATTCACCCCTCCACTTT
CASSLGRFNSPLHF
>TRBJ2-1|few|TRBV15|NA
TGTGCCACCAGCAGAGATCAGGGGAAGCAGTTCTTC
CATSRDQGKQFF
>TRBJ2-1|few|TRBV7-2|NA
TGTGCCAGCAGCTTTTTCCAGGGGGGCTACAATGAGCAGTTCTTC
CASSFFQGGYNEQFF
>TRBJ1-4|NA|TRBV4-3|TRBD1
TGCGCCAGCAGCCCTGGACAGGGCGTTGAAAAACTGTTTTTT
CASSPGQGVEKLFF
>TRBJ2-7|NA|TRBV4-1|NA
TGCGCCAGCAGCCAAGAGGCGGGCTACGAGCAGTACTTC
CASSQEAGYEQYF
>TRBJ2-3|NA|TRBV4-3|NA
TGCGCCAGCAGCCAAGATTCCGGGCGGGTCACAGATACGCAGTATTTT
CASSQDSGRVTDTQYF
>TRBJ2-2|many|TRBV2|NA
TGTGCCAGCAGGCTAGATAGAGACCGGGAGCTGTTTTTT
CASRLDRDRELFF
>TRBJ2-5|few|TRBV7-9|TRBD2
TGTGCCAGCAGCCAGGTTCCGGGAGGGCAAGAGACCCAGTACTTC
CASSQVPGGQETQYF
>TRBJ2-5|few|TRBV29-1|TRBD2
TGCAGCGTTGACCCAGCGGGGCAAGAGACCCAGTACTTC
CSVDPAGQETQYF
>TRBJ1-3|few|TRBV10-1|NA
TGCGCCAGCAGTCCCGGGAGAAATGGAAACACCATATATTTT
CASSPGRNGNTIYF
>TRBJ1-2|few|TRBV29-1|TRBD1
TGCAGCGTTGAGGGCAGGGGGCGGAACTATGGCTACACCTTC
CSVEGRGRNYGYTF
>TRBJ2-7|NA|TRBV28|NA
TGTGCCAGTTTAGACAGTTCCTCCTACGAGCAGTACTTC
CASLDSSSYEQYF
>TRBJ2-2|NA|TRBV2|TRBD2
TGTGCCAGCAGTGTGGAACTAGCGGGGTTCAACACCGGGGAGCTGTTTTTT
CASSVELAGFNTGELFF
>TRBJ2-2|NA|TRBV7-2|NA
TGTGCCAGCTCCCTGAGTTGGGTGGCGAACACCGGGGAGCTGTTTTTT
CASSLSWVANTGELFF
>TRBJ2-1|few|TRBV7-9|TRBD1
TGTGCCAGCAGCCGAGACAGGGGTGAGCAGTTCTTC
CASSRDRGEQFF
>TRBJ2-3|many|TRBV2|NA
TGTGCCAGCAGTGAAGGTACAGCCCCGGAGGGAGATACGCAGTATTTT
CASSEGTAPEGDTQYF
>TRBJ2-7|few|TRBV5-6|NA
TGTGCCAGCAGCTTTCGGGAGGAGCAGTACTTC
CASSFREEQYF
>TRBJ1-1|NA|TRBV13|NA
TGTGCCAGCAGCCCCCACGTGCTTGTTAGGAGCACTGAAGCTTTCTTT
CASSPHVLVRSTEAFF
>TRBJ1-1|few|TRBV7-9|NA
TGTGCCAGCAGCTTAGAAGGGTCGGGCACTGAAGCTTTCTTT
CASSLEGSGTEAFF
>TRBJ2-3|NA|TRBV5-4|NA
TGTGCCAGCAGCTTAGCATCTGGCACAGATACGCAGTATTTT
CASSLASGTDTQYF
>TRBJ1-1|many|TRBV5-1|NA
TGCGCCAGCAGCTTGGTTTCGGGGTATACTGAAGCTTTCTTT
CASSLVSGYTEAFF
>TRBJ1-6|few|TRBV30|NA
TGTGCCTGGAGGGGGCCCTCCTACACTTCACCCCTCCACTTT
CAWRGPSYTSPLHF
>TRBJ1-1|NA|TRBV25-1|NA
TGTGCCAGCACGCCGGGTCAGAACACTGAAGCTTTCTTT
CASTPGQNTEAFF
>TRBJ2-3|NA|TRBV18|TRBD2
TGTGCCAGCTCACCACCGGGACTAGGGGCAGATACGCAGTATTTT
CASSPPGLGADTQYF
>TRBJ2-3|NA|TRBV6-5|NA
TGTGCCAGCAGCTTACAGACTATCTACACAGATACGCAGTATTTT
CASSLQTIYTDTQYF
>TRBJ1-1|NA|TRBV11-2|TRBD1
TGTGCCAGCAGCTTTCGGACAGGGGGCTTTGAAGCTTTCTTT
CASSFRTGGFEAFF
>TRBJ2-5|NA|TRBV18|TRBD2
TGTGCCAGCTCACTCCGCGGGGGGGAGACCCAGTACTTC
CASSLRGGETQYF